This T cell receptor (beta chain) stems from a study of long-term antiretroviral therapy in people with HIV. On the study more broadly: Specimens dating back about a decade before the 2015 immediate-ART recommendation are the oldest included. Findings and limits, study-wide: An increase in diversity followed ART, yet levels stayed below transplant donor controls. Versus controls, repertoires in people with HIV had narrower CDR3 length ranges.

Ahead of DNA extraction, samples held roughly 0.9-10 million cryopreserved PBMC each. Concerning this clone: No antigen is known for it.

In germline, CDR1 is SGHRS, CDR2 YFSETQ. V was clipped by 4 bases and J by 10 bases; unmatched bases: 9. The CDR3 runs to 16 residues. Sequencing relied on immunoSEQ assay v3.0, run at survey level. Repertoires were generated with immunoSEQ multiplex PCR, while TCRdb's copy carries only in-frame clones and drops some. This table holds over 35,000 clones, around 88% found once. The sequence was collected from a woman under 30 with HIV. V usage is TRBV5-1 and J usage is TRBJ2-2; the match to TRBD2 covers 14 bases. The sample here was unsorted PBMCs, taken just before starting antiretroviral therapy. Here the CDR3 DNA reads TGCGCCAGCAGCCGCCCCGGGACTAGCGGGAGTACGGAGCTGTTTTTT. It is translated as CASSRPGTSGSTELFF. Filled out from reference TRBV5-1 and TRBJ2-2, the complete variable domain reads KAGVTQTPRYLIKTRGQQVTLSCSPISGHRSVSWYQQTPGQGLQFLFEYFSETQRNKGNFPGRFSGRQFSNSRSEMNVSTLELGDSALYLCASSRPGTSGSTELFFGEGSRLTVL.